One and the same sample provided the 16 T cell receptor beta chains below, sequenced in a study of OX40 agonist ivuxolimab in advanced cancers. Libraries were prepared by immunoSEQ multiplex PCR; TCRdb keeps only in-frame clonotypes and omits some of them. The table includes approximately 58,000 clones, just under 80% detected once. Sequences were derived from CD4+ or CD8+ T cells sorted from blood, sampled in a trial of the OX40 agonist ivuxolimab. These receptors all come from an adult with an advanced solid tumor such as melanoma, head and neck, liver or kidney cancer.

This clone was observed once. V gene TRBV6-5 combines with J gene TRBJ2-7; maybe TRBD1 (5 bases). The germline V and J ends were trimmed by 7 bases and 6 bases, with 13 bases remaining between them. Germline values: CDR1 MNHEY, CDR2 SVGAGI. The CDR3 sequence is 12 residues long. CDR3 protein: CASKGVLGEQYF. The CDR3 DNA is TGTGCCAGCAAAGGGGTTCTTGGCGAGCAGTACTTC.

The chain joins TRBV4-2 to TRBJ2-3, with 9 nucleotides matching TRBD2. The junction had 15 bases not matched to a gene; V was cut back by 5 bases and J by 6 bases. There are 17 residues in the CDR3. Germline V gene sequence: CDR1 LGHNA, CDR2 YNFKEQ. CDR3 protein: CASSGRTFSGSPDTQYF. DNA of the CDR3: TGTGCCAGCAGCGGACGGACCTTTAGCGGGAGTCCGGATACGCAGTATTTT.

This chain joins TRBV11-2 and TRBJ2-5, with 8 nucleotides matching TRBD2. This CDR3 region has 15 residues. Germline CDR1 and CDR2: SGHAT and FQNNGV. V shed 5 bases and J 2 bases; nucleotides not matched to a gene: 7. This CDR3 reads CASSPSGGGQETQYF. Here the CDR3 DNA reads TGTGCCAGCAGCCCAAGCGGGGGAGGACAAGAGACCCAGTACTTC.

A word on this clone: Other nucleotide sequences in the sample specify the same CDR3. This chain connects TRBV11-2 to TRBJ2-2; D gene ambiguous. CDR1 is SGHAT and CDR2 is FQNNGV in the germline V gene. The germline V and J ends were trimmed by 2 bases and 5 bases, with 9 bases remaining between them. This CDR3 region has 14 residues. The CDR3 region has the DNA TGTGCCAGCAGCTTACGTGGGTGGACCGGGGAGCTGTTTTTT. Protein product: CASSLRGWTGELFF.

This rearrangement joins TRBV15 to TRBJ2-2, with D unresolved. Trimming took off 0 bases at V and 6 bases at J, with 11 bases between the two ends. Germline CDR1 LNHNV, CDR2 YYDKDF (reference sequence). The CDR3 sequence is 15 residues long. The CDR3 spells CATSRDLGQSGELFF. The DNA of the CDR3 is TGTGCCACCAGCAGAGATCTAGGTCAGTCCGGGGAGCTGTTTTTT.

This clone has a handful of counts. The rearrangement joins TRBV9 to TRBJ2-7; 11 nucleotides align to TRBD2. The CDR3 is 16 amino acids. Germline CDR1 is SGDLS and CDR2 is YYNGEE. V gave up 0 bases and J gave up 5 bases; unmatched junction bases: 7. This CDR3 reads CASSVARASGRNEQYF. The CDR3 DNA sequence: TGTGCCAGCAGCGTAGCTAGGGCTAGCGGGAGGAACGAGCAGTACTTC. Together with reference TRBV9 and TRBJ2-7, the CDR3 gives the full variable domain: DSGVTQTPKHLITATGQRVTLRCSPRSGDLSVYWYQQSLDQGLQFLIQYYNGEERAKGNILERFSAQQFPDLHSELNLSSLELGDSALYFCASSVARASGRNEQYFGPGTRLTVT.

V gene TRBV18 combines with J gene TRBJ2-3; tentatively, D is TRBD2 (6 bases). V shed 6 bases and J shed 1 base, with 20 bases lying between them. This CDR3 has 17 residues. Germline V gene sequence: CDR1 KGHSH, CDR2 LQKENI. The CDR3 here is CASSRTRGKGGTDTQYF. DNA of the CDR3: TGTGCCAGCTCTCGCACCCGGGGGAAAGGCGGCACAGATACGCAGTATTTT.

CDR3: CASGKTSVNEQFF. CDR3 nucleotides: TGTGCCAGCGGGAAGACTAGTGTCAATGAGCAGTTCTTC. The chain is built from TRBV9 and TRBJ2-1, with D maybe TRBD2 (6 bases). Germline V lookup: CDR1 SGDLS, CDR2 YYNGEE. CDR3 length equals 13 residues. Trimming cost V 7 bases and J 6 bases, with 14 bases left between them.

This clone was counted between two and nine times. V and J are TRBV29-1 and TRBJ1-2, with D perhaps matching TRBD1 (5 bases). There are 15 residues in the CDR3. Germline loops: CDR1 SQVTM, CDR2 ANQGSEA. The V gene lost 0 bases and the J gene lost 7 bases, with 18 bases spanning the gap. In DNA form, the CDR3 reads TGCAGCGTTGAAGAACCGTGGGGGGTCGAGGGTGGCTACACCTTC. It yields the protein CSVEEPWGVEGGYTF. The full variable domain, with the rest looked up from reference TRBV29-1 and TRBJ1-2, is SAVISQKPSRDICQRGTSLTIQCQVDSQVTMMFWYRQQPGQSLTLIATANQGSEATYESGFVIDKFPISRPNLTFSTLTVSNMSPEDSSIYLCSVEEPWGVEGGYTFGSGTRLTVV.

The rearrangement links TRBV5-1 to TRBJ2-1, with 9 bases identical to TRBD1. The CDR3 is 16 amino acids. V trimming: 4 bases; J trimming: 2 bases; junction bases outside the gene matches: 7. Germline lookup yields CDR1 SGHRS and CDR2 YFSETQ. The CDR3 DNA sequence: TGCGCCAGCAGCCGAGCCGGGACAGGGACCTACAATGAGCAGTTCTTC. Encoded protein: CASSRAGTGTYNEQFF.

This clone showed up just once. The chain carries TRBV11-3 and TRBJ2-1; D uncertain. CDR3 length: 16 amino acids. The V end was cut by 5 bases, the J end by 5 bases, with 19 bases between. The germline gives CDR1 SGHNT, CDR2 YENEEA. CDR3 sequence reads: CASSPRLHRNNNEQFF. The CDR3 coding sequence is TGTGCCAGCAGCCCCCGACTTCACCGAAATAACAATGAGCAGTTCTTC.

Here the CDR3 reads CASSLGGDGGYTF. CDR3 DNA sequence: TGCGCCAGCAGCTTGGGAGGGGATGGTGGCTACACCTTC. The chain couples TRBV5-1 to TRBJ1-2, with D tentatively TRBD1 (5 bases). Trimming left V 0 bases short and J 7 bases short, with 10 bases between. The CDR3 totals 13 residues. Germline lookup yields CDR1 SGHRS and CDR2 YFSETQ.

In this sample, this clone turned up a few times. The rearrangement joins TRBV13 to TRBJ2-1; 9 nucleotides align to TRBD1. The CDR3 runs to 15 residues. With 4 bases clipped from V and 5 bases from J, the junction kept 6 bases outside the gene matches. Germline CDR1 is PRHDT and CDR2 is FYEKMQ (reference sequence). DNA for the CDR3: TGTGCCAGCAGCTCATACCGGGACAGGGACAATGAGCAGTTCTTC. Its protein product is CASSSYRDRDNEQFF. Using reference TRBV13 and TRBJ2-1 for the parts outside the CDR3, the full variable domain is AAGVIQSPRHLIKEKRETATLKCYPIPRHDTVYWYQQGPGQDPQFLISFYEKMQSDKGSIPDRFSAQQFSDYHSELNMSSLELGDSALYFCASSSYRDRDNEQFFGPGTRLTVL.

The genes are TRBV2 and TRBJ1-1; no definite D call. V was trimmed by 7 bases and J by 0 bases, leaving 9 bases between them. Germline CDR1 SNHLY, CDR2 FYNNEI. CDR3 length equals 13 residues. CDR3 bases: TGTGCCAGCACGGGCCAGATGAACACTGAAGCTTTCTTT. It yields the protein CASTGQMNTEAFF.

The V and J genes are TRBV29-1 and TRBJ2-5, with a tentative D call TRBD2 (6 bases). The CDR3 is 15 amino acids. Germline CDR1 reads SQVTM; CDR2 reads ANQGSEA. Trimming stripped 4 bases from V and 1 base from J, with 16 bases between. DNA of the CDR3: TGCAGCGTTGGGGAGGCCGGAGCATTCCAAGAGACCCAGTACTTC. Residues: CSVGEAGAFQETQYF.

The chain uses TRBV28 and TRBJ2-5; possibly TRBD1 for D (5 bases). In germline, CDR1 is MDHEN, CDR2 SYDVKM. Trimming removed 3 bases from V and 5 bases from J, with 16 bases in between. The CDR3 sequence is 15 residues long. The CDR3 nucleotides read TGTGCCAGCAGTTTTTGGGGCTCCGGGCAGGAGACCCAGTACTTC. It is translated as CASSFWGSGQETQYF.